Following are 23 T cell receptor beta chains from one sample sequenced in a study of blood T cell repertoires in COVID-19. Produced via immunoSEQ multiplex PCR; TCRdb's table is partial and in-frame only. Of 60,000 to 80,000 clones in the sample, about nine tenths were seen once. Input material: peripheral blood. The receptors were gathered from a woman aged 70-85 years with acute or convalescent COVID-19.

The chain combines TRBV2 with TRBJ2-7; 11 bases agree with TRBD2. J gave up 0 bases and V 7 bases, and 11 bases lay outside the gene matches. This CDR3 contains 17 residues. The germline V gene has CDR1 SNHLY and CDR2 FYNNEI. The DNA of the CDR3 is TGTGCCAGCACTATAGGACTAGCGGGCGACCACTCCTACGAGCAGTACTTC. Its protein product is CASTIGLAGDHSYEQYF. Looking up the rest from reference TRBV2 and TRBJ2-7 gives the full variable domain: EPEVTQTPSHQVTQMGQEVILRCVPISNHLYFYWYRQILGQKVEFLVSFYNNEISEKSEIFDDQFSVERPDGSNFTLKIRSTKLEDSAMYFCASTIGLAGDHSYEQYFGPGTRLTVT.

This clone was observed a handful of times. The chain couples TRBV6-4 to TRBJ1-1; D gene ambiguous. Trimming took 4 bases from V and 0 from J, leaving 6 bases between them. Germline-derived CDR1 and CDR2 are MRHNA and SNTAGT. The CDR3 length is 13 residues. The CDR3 bases are TGTGCCAGCAGTGTCGGTTTGAACACTGAAGCTTTCTTT. Encoded protein: CASSVGLNTEAFF.

The chain combines TRBV24-1 with TRBJ2-1, with 9 bases fitting TRBD1. The CDR3 covers 17 residues. Germline CDR1 KGHDR, CDR2 SFDVKD. Trimming at V came to 1 base and at J to 3 bases, leaving 6 bases not matched to a gene. The CDR3 DNA reads as TGTGCCACCAGTGATTTTCCTACAGGGGGCTTCTACAATGAGCAGTTCTTC. This codes for CATSDFPTGGFYNEQFF.

The chain recombines TRBV11-1 with TRBJ2-7; 8 bases are shared with TRBD2. CDR1 and CDR2 (germline): SGHAT, FQDESV (reference sequence). J lost 6 bases, V lost 5 bases, and 3 bases had no gene match. This CDR3 has 12 residues. The CDR3 loop is CASSPAGGEQYF. The DNA for the CDR3 is TGTGCCAGCAGCCCGGCGGGGGGCGAGCAGTACTTC. The full variable domain, with the rest looked up from reference TRBV11-1 and TRBJ2-7, is EAEVAQSPRYKITEKSQAVAFWCDPISGHATLYWYRQILGQGPELLVQFQDESVVDDSQLPKDRFSAERLKGVDSTLKIQPAELGDSAMYLCASSPAGGEQYFGPGTRLTVT.

The rearrangement links TRBV6-5 to TRBJ1-3; tentative D call: TRBD1 (6 bases). V was cut by 2 bases and J by 0 bases, with 8 bases left in between. Germline assignment: CDR1 MNHEY and CDR2 SVGAGI. The CDR3 is 15 residues long. DNA of the CDR3: TGTGCCAGCAGTTACGGACAGAACTCTGGAAACACCATATATTTT. Amino acid sequence: CASSYGQNSGNTIYF.

The V call is TRBV18, the J call TRBJ2-2, with 14 positions matching TRBD2. V trimming: 4 bases; J trimming: 5 bases; junction bases outside the gene matches: 3. The CDR3 covers 16 residues. Per germline, CDR1 KGHSH and CDR2 LQKENI. CDR3 region: CASSRGLAGETGELFF. In DNA, the CDR3 is TGTGCCAGCTCACGGGGACTAGCGGGAGAGACCGGGGAGCTGTTTTTT.

CDR3 sequence (DNA): TGTGCCAGTACCCCCTGGGGTGAGGGAATCAATCAGCCCCAGCATTTT. Translating gives CASTPWGEGINQPQHF. The J gene is TRBJ1-5, the V gene TRBV19; the D is unclear. Looked up from germline, CDR1 is LNHDA and CDR2 is SQIVND (reference sequence). CDR3 length: 16 amino acids. Trimming took off 7 bases at V and 3 bases at J, with 19 bases between the two ends.

The genes are TRBV6-2 or TRBV6-3 and TRBJ2-1, with 13 nucleotides matching TRBD2. This CDR3 region has 15 residues. With V trimmed by 5 bases and J by 8 bases, 6 bases remained unmatched. Per the germline V gene, CDR1 is MNHEY and CDR2 is SVGEGT. CDR3 sequence: CASSGGLAGSDEQFF. The CDR3 DNA is TGTGCCAGCAGTGGGGGACTAGCGGGGTCGGATGAGCAGTTCTTC.

This chain connects TRBV7-2 to TRBJ1-3; D gene uncertain. There are 15 residues in the CDR3. The germline V gene has CDR1 SGHTA and CDR2 FQGNSA. V dropped 1 base and J dropped 0 bases, with 7 bases sitting between them. The CDR3: CASSLGFGSGNTIYF. CDR3 sequence (DNA): TGTGCCAGCAGCTTAGGGTTCGGCTCTGGAAACACCATATATTTT.

V is TRBV28 and J is TRBJ2-3; 7 bases align to TRBD2. The V and J ends lost 5 bases and 6 bases, in that order; junction bases with no gene match: 8. The CDR3 runs to 14 residues. The germline V gene encodes CDR1 MDHEN and CDR2 SYDVKM. The DNA of the CDR3 is TGTGCCAGCAGTGGGGAGGGGAGGGTGGATACGCAGTATTTT. Translating it yields CASSGEGRVDTQYF.

The chain is built from TRBV5-1 and TRBJ2-2, with D perhaps matching TRBD1 (6 bases). The CDR3 is 15 amino acids. The ends were cut back, 2 bases at V and 2 bases at J, with 10 bases in the middle. Per germline, CDR1 SGHRS and CDR2 YFSETQ. CDR3 DNA: TGCGCCAGCAGCTTACAGGGCGGTAACACCGGGGAGCTGTTTTTT. Translation: CASSLQGGNTGELFF.

The V and J genes are TRBV7-9 and TRBJ1-3; D uncertain. Looked up from germline, CDR1 is SEHNR and CDR2 is FQNEAQ (reference sequence). V lost 4 bases and J 2 bases, leaving 15 bases between the germline ends. The CDR3 loop spans 16 amino acids. The CDR3 sequence: CASSSSLPGAGNTIYF. The CDR3 coding sequence is TGTGCCAGCAGCTCTTCCCTCCCCGGGGCTGGAAACACCATATATTTT.

The rearrangement links TRBV18 to TRBJ1-1, with D uncertain. The CDR3 extends over 15 amino acids. Germline V lookup: CDR1 KGHSH, CDR2 LQKENI. V lost 3 bases, J lost 3 bases, and 14 bases lay in between. The CDR3 loop is CASSPLQYADTEAFF. In DNA, the CDR3 is TGTGCCAGCTCACCCCTTCAGTATGCGGACACTGAAGCTTTCTTT.

This clone has just one count. The CDR3 nucleotides are TGTGCCAGCAGCTGGACTAGCGAAACGAGGAATGAGCAGTTCTTC. It is translated as CASSWTSETRNEQFF. The chain carries TRBV5-4 and TRBJ2-1, with 9 bases matching TRBD2. V lost 3 bases, J lost 7 bases, and 8 bases stayed unmatched. Germline V gene data show CDR1 as SGHNT and CDR2 as YYREEE (reference sequence). This CDR3 region has 15 residues.

This chain joins TRBV7-2 and TRBJ1-5; perhaps TRBD1 as D (6 bases). CDR3 length: 16 residues. V shed 1 base and J shed 1 base, with 11 bases lying between them. Germline CDR1 SGHTA, CDR2 FQGNSA. The CDR3 here is CASSLEGGASNQPQHF. CDR3 nucleotide sequence: TGTGCCAGCAGCTTAGAGGGGGGGGCGAGCAATCAGCCCCAGCATTTT.

The chain recombines TRBV5-4 with TRBJ1-1, with D maybe TRBD1 (6 bases). The CDR3 consists of 14 residues. V shed 4 bases and J shed 1 base, with 11 bases lying between them. Looked up from germline, CDR1 is SGHNT and CDR2 is YYREEE (reference sequence). The CDR3 DNA is TGTGCCAGCAGCCCGGACAGTGCGAACACTGAAGCTTTCTTT. Residues: CASSPDSANTEAFF.

Notes on this clone: The sample carries other DNA sequences with the same CDR3. The J gene is TRBJ1-5, the V gene TRBV5-1; D remains ambiguous. V was pared by 0 bases and J by 4 bases, with 8 bases between. The CDR3 length is 14 residues. Per germline, CDR1 SGHRS and CDR2 YFSETQ. The CDR3 DNA reads as TGCGCCAGCAGCTTGGAGGGCGGGAATCAGCCCCAGCATTTT. It specifies CASSLEGGNQPQHF.

The chain joins TRBV19 to TRBJ2-7, with D maybe TRBD2 (6 bases). The CDR3 is 14 amino acids. V shed 5 bases and J shed 2 bases, with 13 bases lying between them. Germline CDR1 is LNHDA and CDR2 is SQIVND (reference sequence). The CDR3 protein is CASSAPWRAYEQYF. The CDR3 DNA is TGTGCCAGTAGTGCACCCTGGAGGGCCTACGAGCAGTACTTC.

The CDR3, as DNA: TGTGCCAGCAGTGAAGGTCAGGCCCTTTACTATGGCTACACCTTC. This encodes CASSEGQALYYGYTF. The chain recombines TRBV2 with TRBJ1-2; no reliable D call. The CDR3 is 15 residues long. The ends were cut back, 1 base at V and 3 bases at J, with 12 bases in the middle. Per germline, CDR1 SNHLY and CDR2 FYNNEI.

The chain is built from TRBV7-2 and TRBJ2-2; TRBD2 agrees at 7 bases. The CDR3 contains 13 residues. Germline CDR1 SGHTA, CDR2 FQGNSA. The J segment lost 11 bases and the V segment lost 1 base, leaving 4 bases of the junction unmatched. The CDR3 loop is CASSLVWGGELFF. CDR3 bases: TGTGCCAGCAGCTTAGTCTGGGGGGGAGAGCTGTTTTTT.

The chain has TRBV6-2 or TRBV6-3 and TRBJ2-2; the D is unclear. Trimming stripped 6 bases from V and 2 bases from J, with 16 bases between. Germline loops: CDR1 MNHEY, CDR2 SVGEGT. The CDR3 covers 16 residues. The CDR3 is CASSRSLPTNTGELFF. CDR3 DNA sequence: TGTGCCAGCAGCCGGTCCCTTCCAACTAACACCGGGGAGCTGTTTTTT.

This chain connects TRBV6-6 to TRBJ1-6, with TRBD1 as a possible D gene (6 bases). From germline, CDR1 is MNHNY and CDR2 SVGAGI (reference sequence). CDR3 size: 13 residues. Trimming took off 8 bases at V and 5 bases at J, with 10 bases between the two ends. CDR3 in amino acids: CASGQSNNSPLHF. The DNA for the CDR3 is TGTGCCAGCGGACAGAGTAATAATTCACCCCTCCACTTT.

This chain uses TRBV18 with TRBJ1-1; D is uncertain. V shed 4 bases and J shed 3 bases, with 12 bases lying between them. Germline CDR1 KGHSH, CDR2 LQKENI. The CDR3 totals 14 residues. The CDR3 is CASSLAHRDTEAFF. The CDR3 DNA sequence: TGTGCCAGCTCACTGGCCCATCGGGACACTGAAGCTTTCTTT.